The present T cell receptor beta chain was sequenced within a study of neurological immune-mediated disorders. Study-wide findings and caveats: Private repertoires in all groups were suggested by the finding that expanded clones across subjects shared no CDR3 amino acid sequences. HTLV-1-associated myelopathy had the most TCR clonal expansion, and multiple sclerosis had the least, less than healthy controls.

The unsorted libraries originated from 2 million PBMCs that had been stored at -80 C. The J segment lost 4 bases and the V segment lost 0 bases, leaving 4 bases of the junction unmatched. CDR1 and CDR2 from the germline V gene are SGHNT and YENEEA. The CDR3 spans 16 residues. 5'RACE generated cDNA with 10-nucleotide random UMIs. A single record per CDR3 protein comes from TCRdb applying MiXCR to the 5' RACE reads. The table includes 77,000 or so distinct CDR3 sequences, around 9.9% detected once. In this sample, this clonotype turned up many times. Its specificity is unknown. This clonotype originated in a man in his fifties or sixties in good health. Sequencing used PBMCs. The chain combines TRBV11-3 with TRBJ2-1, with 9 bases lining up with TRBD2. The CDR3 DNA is TGTGCCAGCAGCTTAGATGGGACTAGCCGATACAATGAGCAGTTCTTC. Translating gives CASSLDGTSRYNEQFF.